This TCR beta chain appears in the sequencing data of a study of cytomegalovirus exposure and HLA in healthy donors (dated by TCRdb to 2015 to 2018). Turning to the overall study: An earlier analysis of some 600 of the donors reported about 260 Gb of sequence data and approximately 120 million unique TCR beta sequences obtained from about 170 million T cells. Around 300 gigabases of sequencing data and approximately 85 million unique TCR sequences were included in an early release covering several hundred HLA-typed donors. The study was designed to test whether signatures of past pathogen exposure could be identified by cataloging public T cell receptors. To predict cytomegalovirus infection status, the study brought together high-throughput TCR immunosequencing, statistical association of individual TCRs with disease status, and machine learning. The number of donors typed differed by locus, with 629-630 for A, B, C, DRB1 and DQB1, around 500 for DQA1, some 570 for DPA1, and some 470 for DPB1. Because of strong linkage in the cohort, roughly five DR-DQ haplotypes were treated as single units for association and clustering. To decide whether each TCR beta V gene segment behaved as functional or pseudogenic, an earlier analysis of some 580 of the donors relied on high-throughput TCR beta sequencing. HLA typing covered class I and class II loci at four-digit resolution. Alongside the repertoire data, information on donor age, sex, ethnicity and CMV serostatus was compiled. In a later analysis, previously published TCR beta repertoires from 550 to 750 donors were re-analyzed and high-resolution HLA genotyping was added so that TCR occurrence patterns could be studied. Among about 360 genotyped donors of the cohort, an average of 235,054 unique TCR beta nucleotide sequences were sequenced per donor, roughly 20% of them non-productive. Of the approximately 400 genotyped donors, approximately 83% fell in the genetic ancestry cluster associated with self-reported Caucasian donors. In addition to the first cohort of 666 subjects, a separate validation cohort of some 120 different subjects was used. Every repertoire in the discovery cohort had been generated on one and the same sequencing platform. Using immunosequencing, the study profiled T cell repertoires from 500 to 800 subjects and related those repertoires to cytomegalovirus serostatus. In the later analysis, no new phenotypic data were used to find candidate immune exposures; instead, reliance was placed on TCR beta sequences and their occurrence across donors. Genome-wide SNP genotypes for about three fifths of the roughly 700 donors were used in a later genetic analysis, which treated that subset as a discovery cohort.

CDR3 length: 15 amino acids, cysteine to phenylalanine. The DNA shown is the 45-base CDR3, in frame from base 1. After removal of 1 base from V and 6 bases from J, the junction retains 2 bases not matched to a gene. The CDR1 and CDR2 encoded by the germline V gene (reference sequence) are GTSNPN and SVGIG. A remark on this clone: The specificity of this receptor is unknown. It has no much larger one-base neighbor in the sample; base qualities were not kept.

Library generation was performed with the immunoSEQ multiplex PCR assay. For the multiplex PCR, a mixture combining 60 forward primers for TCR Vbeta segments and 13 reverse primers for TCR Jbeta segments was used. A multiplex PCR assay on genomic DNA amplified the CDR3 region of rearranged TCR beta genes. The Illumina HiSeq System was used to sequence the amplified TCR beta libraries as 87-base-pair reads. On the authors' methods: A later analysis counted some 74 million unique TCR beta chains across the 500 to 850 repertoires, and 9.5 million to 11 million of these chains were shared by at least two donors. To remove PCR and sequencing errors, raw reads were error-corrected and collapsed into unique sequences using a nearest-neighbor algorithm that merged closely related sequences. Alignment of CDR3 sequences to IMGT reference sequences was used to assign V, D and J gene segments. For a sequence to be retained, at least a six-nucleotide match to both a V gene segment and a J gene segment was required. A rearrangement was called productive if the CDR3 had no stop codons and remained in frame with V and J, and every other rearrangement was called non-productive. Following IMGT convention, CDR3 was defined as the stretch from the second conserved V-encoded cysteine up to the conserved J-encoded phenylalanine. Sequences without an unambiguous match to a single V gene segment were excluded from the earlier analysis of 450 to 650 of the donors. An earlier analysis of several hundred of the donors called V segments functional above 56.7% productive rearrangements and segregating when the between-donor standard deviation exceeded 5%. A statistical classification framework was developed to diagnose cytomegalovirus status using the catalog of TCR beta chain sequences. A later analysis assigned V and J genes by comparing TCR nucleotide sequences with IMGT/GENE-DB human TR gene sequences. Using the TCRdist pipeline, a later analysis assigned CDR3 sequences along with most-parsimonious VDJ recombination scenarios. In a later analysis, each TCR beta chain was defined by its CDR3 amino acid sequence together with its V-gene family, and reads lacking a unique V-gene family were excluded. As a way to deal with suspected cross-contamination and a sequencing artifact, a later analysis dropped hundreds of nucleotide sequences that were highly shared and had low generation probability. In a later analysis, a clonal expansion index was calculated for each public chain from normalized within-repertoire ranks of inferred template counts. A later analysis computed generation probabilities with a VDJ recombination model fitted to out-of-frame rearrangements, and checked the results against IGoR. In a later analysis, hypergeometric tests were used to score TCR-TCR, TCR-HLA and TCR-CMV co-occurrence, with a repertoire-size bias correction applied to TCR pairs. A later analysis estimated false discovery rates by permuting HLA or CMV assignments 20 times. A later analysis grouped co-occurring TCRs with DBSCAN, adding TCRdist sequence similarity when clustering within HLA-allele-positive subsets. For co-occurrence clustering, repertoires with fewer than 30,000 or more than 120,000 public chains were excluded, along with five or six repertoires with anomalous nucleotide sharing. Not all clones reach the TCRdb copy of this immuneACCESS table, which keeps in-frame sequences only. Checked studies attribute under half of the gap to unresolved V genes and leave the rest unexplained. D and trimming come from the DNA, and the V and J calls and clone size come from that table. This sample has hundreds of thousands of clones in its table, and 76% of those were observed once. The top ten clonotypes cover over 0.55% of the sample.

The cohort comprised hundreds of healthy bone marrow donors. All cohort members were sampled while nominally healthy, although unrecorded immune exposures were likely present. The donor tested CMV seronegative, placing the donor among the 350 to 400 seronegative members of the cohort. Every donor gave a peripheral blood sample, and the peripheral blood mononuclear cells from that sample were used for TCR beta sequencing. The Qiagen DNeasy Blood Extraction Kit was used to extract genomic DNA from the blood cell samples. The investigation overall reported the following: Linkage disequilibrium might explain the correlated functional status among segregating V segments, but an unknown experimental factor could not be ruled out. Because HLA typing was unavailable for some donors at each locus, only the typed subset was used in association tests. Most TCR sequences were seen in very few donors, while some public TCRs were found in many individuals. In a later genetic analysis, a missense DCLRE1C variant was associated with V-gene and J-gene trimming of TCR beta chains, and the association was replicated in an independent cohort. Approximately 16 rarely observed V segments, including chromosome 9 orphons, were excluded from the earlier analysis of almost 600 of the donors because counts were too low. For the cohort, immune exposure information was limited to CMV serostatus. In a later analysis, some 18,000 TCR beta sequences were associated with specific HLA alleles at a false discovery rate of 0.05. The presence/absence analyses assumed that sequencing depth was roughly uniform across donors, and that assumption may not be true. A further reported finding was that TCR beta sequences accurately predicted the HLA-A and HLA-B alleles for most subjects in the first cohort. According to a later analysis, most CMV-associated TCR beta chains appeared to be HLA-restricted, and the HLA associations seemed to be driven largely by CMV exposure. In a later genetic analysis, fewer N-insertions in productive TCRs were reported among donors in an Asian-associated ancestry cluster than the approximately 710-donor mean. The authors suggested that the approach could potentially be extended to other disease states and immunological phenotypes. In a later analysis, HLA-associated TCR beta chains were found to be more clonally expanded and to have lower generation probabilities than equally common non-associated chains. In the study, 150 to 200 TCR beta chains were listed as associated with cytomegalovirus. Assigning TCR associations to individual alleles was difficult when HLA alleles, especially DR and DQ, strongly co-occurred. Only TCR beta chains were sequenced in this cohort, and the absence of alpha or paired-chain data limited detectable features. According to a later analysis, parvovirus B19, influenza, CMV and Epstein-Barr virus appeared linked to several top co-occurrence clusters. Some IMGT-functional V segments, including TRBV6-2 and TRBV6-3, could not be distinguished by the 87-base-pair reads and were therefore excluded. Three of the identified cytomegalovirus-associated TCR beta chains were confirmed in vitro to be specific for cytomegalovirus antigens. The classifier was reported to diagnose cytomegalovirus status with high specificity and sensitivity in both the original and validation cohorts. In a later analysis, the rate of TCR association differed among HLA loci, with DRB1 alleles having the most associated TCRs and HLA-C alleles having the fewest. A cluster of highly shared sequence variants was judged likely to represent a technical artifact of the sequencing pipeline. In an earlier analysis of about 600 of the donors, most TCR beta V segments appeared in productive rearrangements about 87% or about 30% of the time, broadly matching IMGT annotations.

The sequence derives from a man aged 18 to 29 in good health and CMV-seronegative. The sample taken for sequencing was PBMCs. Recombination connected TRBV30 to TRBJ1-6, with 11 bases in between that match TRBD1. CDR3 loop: CAWSGTGGFNSPLHF. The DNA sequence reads TGTGCCTGGAGTGGGACAGGGGGCTTTAATTCACCCCTCCACTTT.